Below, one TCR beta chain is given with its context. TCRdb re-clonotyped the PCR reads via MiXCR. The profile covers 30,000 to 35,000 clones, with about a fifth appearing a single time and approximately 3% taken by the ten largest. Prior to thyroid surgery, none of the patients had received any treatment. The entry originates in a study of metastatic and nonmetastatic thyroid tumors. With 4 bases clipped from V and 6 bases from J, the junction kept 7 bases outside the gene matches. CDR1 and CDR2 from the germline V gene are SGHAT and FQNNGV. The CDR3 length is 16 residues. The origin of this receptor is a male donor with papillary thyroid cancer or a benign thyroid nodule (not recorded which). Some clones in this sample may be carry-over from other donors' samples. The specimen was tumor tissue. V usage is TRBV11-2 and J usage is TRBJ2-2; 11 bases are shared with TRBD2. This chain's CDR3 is CASSSLAGGRAGELFF. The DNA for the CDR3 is TGTGCCAGCAGCTCCTTAGCGGGAGGGCGCGCCGGGGAGCTGTTTTTT.